Described below is a single TCR beta chain sequence and its context. Antigen specificity is unknown. Libraries were prepared by immunoSEQ multiplex PCR; TCRdb keeps only in-frame clonotypes and omits some of them. Here the sample spans some 7,000 clones, roughly 64% being singletons. This record comes from a study of memory B cells and T cells in multiple sclerosis. Overall study results and limits: Clone-set sizes differed between compartments, so shared clonotype counts needed normalization.

The CDR3 length is 15 residues. The J segment lost 4 bases and the V segment lost 3 bases, leaving 6 bases of the junction unmatched. Germline CDR1 is GTSNPN and CDR2 is SVGIG (reference sequence). The clonotype originates from a human donor with multiple sclerosis. The chain has TRBV30 and TRBJ1-6; 7 nucleotides match TRBD1. The sample was memory (CD45RO+) CD8+ T cells from blood. The CDR3 spells CAWSPGTAYNSPLHF. The CDR3 DNA is TGTGCCTGGAGCCCGGGGACAGCGTATAATTCACCCCTCCACTTT.